The T cell receptor beta chain under discussion was sequenced for a study of CD8 T cells in ankylosing spondylitis. Study-level results: Some motif variants were previously reported in reactive arthritis synovial fluid and blood. Peripheral blood held disease-linked clones only at relatively low frequency, and these were CD8+. A motif of 8 or 9 highly homologous TCR beta variants was seen as apparently characteristic of ankylosing spondylitis blood. Significantly higher representation of disease-linked clones was reported for matched ankylosing spondylitis synovial fluid.

Preparation of TCR beta libraries was done by quantitative 5'-RACE with molecular barcodes. One entry per CDR3 protein results from TCRdb running MiXCR on the 5' RACE reads. The table shows roughly 370,000 distinct CDR3 sequences, with around 22% occurring only once. This clonotype was recorded a few times. Its antigen is not identified. This CDR3 spans 15 amino acids. V gave up 3 bases and J gave up 2 bases, with 13 bases separating them. CDR1 is SGHRS and CDR2 is YFSETQ in the germline V gene. The sample was blood, either unsorted or a sorted T cell fraction (not recorded which). The source of this sequence is a male donor with ankylosing spondylitis. The chain couples TRBV5-1 to TRBJ2-3; D is ambiguous. The CDR3 region has the DNA TGCGCCAGCAGCTCCCTTGTGGCCTTCACAGATACGCAGTATTTT. As protein: CASSSLVAFTDTQYF.